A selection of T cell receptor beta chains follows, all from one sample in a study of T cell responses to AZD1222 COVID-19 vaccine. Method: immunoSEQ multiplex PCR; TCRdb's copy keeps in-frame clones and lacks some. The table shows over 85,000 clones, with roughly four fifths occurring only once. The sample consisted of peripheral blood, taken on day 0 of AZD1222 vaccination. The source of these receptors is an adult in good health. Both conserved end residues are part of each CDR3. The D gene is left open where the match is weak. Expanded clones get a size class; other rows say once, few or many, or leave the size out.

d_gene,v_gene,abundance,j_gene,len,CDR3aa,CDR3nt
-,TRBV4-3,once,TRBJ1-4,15,CASSQGQSRNEKLFF,TGCGCCAGCAGCCAAGGACAGAGCAGAAATGAAAAACTGTTTTTT
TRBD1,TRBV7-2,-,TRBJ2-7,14,CASSSDRGAYEQYF,TGTGCCAGCAGCTCTGACAGGGGCGCCTACGAGCAGTACTTC
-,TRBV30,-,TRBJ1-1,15,CAWTPLGTGWSEAFF,TGTGCCTGGACCCCCCTTGGTACAGGCTGGTCTGAAGCTTTCTTT
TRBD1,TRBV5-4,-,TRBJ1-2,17,CASSLKGTGGAFYGYTF,TGTGCCAGCAGCTTGAAAGGGACAGGGGGCGCTTTCTATGGCTACACCTTC
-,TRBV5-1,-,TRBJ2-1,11,CASSLLNEQFF,TGCGCCAGCAGTTTGTTGAATGAGCAGTTCTTC
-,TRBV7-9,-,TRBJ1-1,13,CASSLGQNTEAFF,TGTGCCAGCAGCCTGGGACAGAACACTGAAGCTTTCTTT
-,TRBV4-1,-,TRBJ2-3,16,CASSQGFELGTDTQYF,TGCGCCAGCAGCCAAGGGTTCGAGCTAGGTACAGATACGCAGTATTTT
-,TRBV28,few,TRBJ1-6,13,CASSRVSNSPLHF,TGTGCCAGCAGTCGAGTCTCCAATTCACCCCTCCACTTT
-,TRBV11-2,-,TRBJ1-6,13,CASSLSTGSPLHF,TGTGCCAGCAGCTTAAGTACTGGTTCACCCCTCCACTTT
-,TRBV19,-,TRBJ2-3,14,CASSIGVGTDTQYF,TGTGCCAGTAGTATTGGGGTAGGAACAGATACGCAGTATTTT
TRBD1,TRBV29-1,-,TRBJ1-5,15,CSVAAGTASNQPQHF,TGCAGCGTCGCCGCCGGGACAGCTTCCAATCAGCCCCAGCATTTT
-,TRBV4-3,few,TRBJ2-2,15,CASSQEGGHTGELFF,TGCGCCAGCAGCCAAGAGGGGGGGCACACCGGGGAGCTGTTTTTT
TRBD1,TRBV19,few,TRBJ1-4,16,CASSTGQGARREKLFF,TGTGCCAGTAGTACGGGACAGGGCGCCCGGCGTGAAAAACTGTTTTTT
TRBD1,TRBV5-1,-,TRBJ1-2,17,CASSPVGQGGVGYGYTF,TGCGCCAGCAGCCCTGTTGGACAGGGGGGAGTCGGCTATGGCTACACCTTC
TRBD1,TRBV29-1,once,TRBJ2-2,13,CSGQGAGTGELFF,TGCAGCGGACAGGGGGCGGGCACCGGGGAGCTGTTTTTT
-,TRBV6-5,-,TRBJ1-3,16,CASSYGHSRSGNTIYF,TGTGCCAGCAGTTACGGGCACTCCCGCTCTGGAAACACCATATATTTT
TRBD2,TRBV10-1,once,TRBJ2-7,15,CASIGTSGRSYEQYF,TGCGCCAGCATCGGGACTAGCGGGCGCTCCTACGAGCAGTACTTC
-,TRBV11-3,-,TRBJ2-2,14,CASSLGGSAGELFF,TGTGCCAGCAGCTTAGGAGGGTCGGCCGGGGAGCTGTTTTTT
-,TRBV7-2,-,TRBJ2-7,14,CASSLSGGTYEQYF,TGTGCCAGCAGCTTATCAGGGGGGACCTACGAGCAGTACTTC
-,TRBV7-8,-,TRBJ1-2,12,CASSPRSYGYTF,TGTGCCAGCAGCCCCAGATCCTATGGCTACACCTTC
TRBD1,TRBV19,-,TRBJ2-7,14,CASSIGGQTYEQYF,TGTGCCAGTAGTATAGGGGGACAGACCTACGAGCAGTACTTC
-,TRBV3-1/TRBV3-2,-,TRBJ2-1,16,CASSQDKGEGLPEQFF,TGTGCCAGCAGCCAAGATAAGGGGGAGGGTTTACCTGAGCAGTTCTTC
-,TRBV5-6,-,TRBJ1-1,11,CASSFGFGTFF,-
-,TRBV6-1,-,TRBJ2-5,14,CASSTNGQLETQYF,TGTGCCAGCAGTACGAATGGTCAGTTGGAGACCCAGTACTTC
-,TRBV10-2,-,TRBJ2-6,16,CASSESWGSGANVLTF,TGCGCCAGCAGTGAGTCATGGGGCTCTGGGGCCAACGTCCTGACTTTC
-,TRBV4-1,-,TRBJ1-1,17,CASSQRKNGVGNTEAFF,TGCGCCAGCAGCCAACGTAAAAACGGCGTTGGAAACACTGAAGCTTTCTTT
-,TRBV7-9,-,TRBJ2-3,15,CASSLALGGTDTQYF,TGTGCCAGCAGCTTAGCGCTGGGGGGAACAGATACGCAGTATTTT
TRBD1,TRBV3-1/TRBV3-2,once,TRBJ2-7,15,CASSQGDRYTYEQYF,TGTGCCAGCAGCCAAGGGGACAGGTACACCTACGAGCAGTACTTC
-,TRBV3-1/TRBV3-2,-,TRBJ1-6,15,CASSFKMFGNSPLHF,TGTGCCAGCAGCTTCAAGATGTTCGGCAATTCACCCCTCCACTTT
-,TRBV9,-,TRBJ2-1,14,CASSVSPIVNEQFF,TGTGCCAGCAGCGTCTCCCCGATTGTCAATGAGCAGTTCTTC
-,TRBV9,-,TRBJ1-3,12,CASSADRNTIYF,TGTGCCAGCAGCGCCGACAGAAACACCATATATTTT
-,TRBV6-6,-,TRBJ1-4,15,CASSYSMGGEEKLFF,TGTGCCAGCAGTTACTCGATGGGGGGCGAAGAAAAACTGTTTTTT
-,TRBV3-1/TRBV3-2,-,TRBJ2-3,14,CASSQGARADTQYF,TGTGCCAGCAGCCAAGGGGCCCGGGCAGATACGCAGTATTTT
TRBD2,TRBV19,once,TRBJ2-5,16,CASSRGLAGGQETQYF,TGTGCCAGTAGTAGGGGACTAGCGGGAGGCCAAGAGACCCAGTACTTC
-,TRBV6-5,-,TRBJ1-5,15,CASSYGQGGNQPQHF,TGTGCCAGCAGTTACGGGCAGGGCGGCAATCAGCCCCAGCATTTT
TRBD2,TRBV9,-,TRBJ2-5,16,CASSAGTSGGAETQYF,TGTGCCAGCAGCGCTGGGACTAGCGGGGGGGCTGAGACCCAGTACTTC
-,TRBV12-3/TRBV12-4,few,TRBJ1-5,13,CASSRDGGQPQHF,TGTGCCAGCAGCCGTGATGGTGGTCAGCCCCAGCATTTT
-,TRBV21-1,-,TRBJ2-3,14,CAIRTSGGTDTQYF,TGTGCCATCCGGACTAGCGGGGGAACAGATACGCAGTATTTT
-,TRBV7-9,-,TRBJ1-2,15,CASSLSQGGNYGYTF,TGTGCCAGCAGCTTATCGCAGGGAGGGAACTATGGCTACACCTTC
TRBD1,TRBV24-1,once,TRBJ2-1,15,CATSVGGTSYNEQFF,TGTGCCACCAGTGTAGGGGGCACCTCCTACAATGAGCAGTTCTTC
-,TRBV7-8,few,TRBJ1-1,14,CASSLQGQGTEAFF,TGTGCCAGCAGCTTACAGGGGCAAGGCACTGAAGCTTTCTTT
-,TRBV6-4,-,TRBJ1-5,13,CASSDRENQPQHF,TGTGCCAGCAGTGACAGGGAGAATCAGCCCCAGCATTTT
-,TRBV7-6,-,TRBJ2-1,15,CASSLRRGGQAEQFF,TGTGCCAGCAGCTTAAGGAGGGGGGGCCAGGCTGAGCAGTTCTTC
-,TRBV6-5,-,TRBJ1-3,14,CASSRESSGNTIYF,TGTGCCAGCAGTCGAGAGAGCTCTGGAAACACCATATATTTT
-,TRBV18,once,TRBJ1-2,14,CASSDRSPPYGYTF,TGTGCCAGCTCAGACAGGAGCCCACCCTATGGCTACACCTTC